The entry that follows covers one TCR beta chain sequence. Antigen specificity is unknown. The second PCR ran roughly 7 to 12 cycles with a sample-barcoded 5' primer and J-beta primers. A single record per CDR3 protein comes from TCRdb applying MiXCR to the 5' RACE reads. The sample lists 850,000 to 1,100,000 distinct CDR3 sequences; around two fifths were seen once. No fewer than 5.5 micrograms of total RNA were isolated from every sample. This sample is drawn from a study of blood T cells in healthy people across ages. Findings and limits, study-wide: Across samples, TCR beta diversity tracked strongly with naive T cell percentage.

The receptor was isolated from a man aged 18 to 30 in good health. Sequenced: blood.

The CDR3 region has the DNA TGCAGTGCTGAGCCGCGCGGGGGTCGAGGGAATTCACCCCTCCACTTT. Protein sequence: CSAEPRGGRGNSPLHF. J is TRBJ1-6 and V is TRBV20-1; possibly TRBD1 for D (5 bases). Germline V gene data show CDR1 as DFQATT and CDR2 as SNEGSKA (reference sequence). Trimming cost V 5 bases and J 7 bases, with 21 bases left between them. The CDR3 length is 16 residues.